This TCR beta chain came from a study of blood T cell repertoires in COVID-19. Across the study: Whether acute or convalescent, the COVID-19 samples came from the United States, Italy and Spain.

Clones were sequenced by immunoSEQ multiplex PCR, and TCRdb holds only the in-frame ones, with some missing. The sample holds about 120,000 clones; 90% are singletons and the top ten take 3.8%. J lost 4 bases, V lost 6 bases, and 12 bases had no gene match. This CDR3 is 17 amino acids long. Per germline, CDR1 SNHLY and CDR2 FYNNEI. The TCR was taken from a woman aged 60-70 years with COVID-19, enrolled during active disease. The sample comprised peripheral blood. The V and J genes are TRBV2 and TRBJ2-1, with 10 bases identical to TRBD2. The chain's CDR3 is CASSRLAGAHLYNEQFF. For the CDR3, the DNA is TGTGCCAGCAGCCGGCTAGCGGGGGCCCACCTGTACAATGAGCAGTTCTTC. The variable domain in full, with the rest retrieved from reference TRBV2 and TRBJ2-1, is EPEVTQTPSHQVTQMGQEVILRCVPISNHLYFYWYRQILGQKVEFLVSFYNNEISEKSEIFDDQFSVERPDGSNFTLKIRSTKLEDSAMYFCASSRLAGAHLYNEQFFGPGTRLTVL.